This T cell receptor (beta chain) was documented in a study of T cells expressing NK-cell markers. Remarks on this clonotype: Its antigen remains unknown.

General observations from the study: Whether expanded NKG2C+ T cell clones were HCMV-specific remained unclear. Dominant NKG2C+ clonotype frequencies of about 1.0-8% of CD8+ T cells were measured in roughly 6 donors.

UMI-tagged 5'RACE template switching yielded the TCR beta cDNA. Reprocessing the 5' RACE reads, TCRdb reports a single entry for every CDR3 protein and omits DNA. In all, the sample yields a few hundred thousand distinct CDR3 sequences. Germline V gene data show CDR1 as SQVTM and CDR2 as ANQGSEA. CDR3 length equals 11 residues. The V call is TRBV29-1, the J call TRBJ2-4. The TCR was taken from a man in his late teens or twenties in good health. Material for sequencing was blood T cells: a sorted CD56 or NKG2C T cell subset, CD4+ or CD8+ T cells, or bulk PBMC T cells (not recorded which). The CDR3 loop reads CSVGARNIQYF.